This TCR beta chain stems from a study of blood T cell repertoires in COVID-19. This clone was counted a single time. Original methodology: Counts of nucleated cells, estimated from reference gene primer amplification, were obtained. Profiled with immunoSEQ multiplex PCR; TCRdb holds only in-frame clones, not every one. D and trimming were read from the DNA, whereas the V and J calls and clone size are those reported in that table. The table records more than 100,000 clones, over 60% of them present only once. The CDR3 is 14 residues long. Trimming took 5 bases from V and 5 from J, leaving 14 bases between them. Germline assignment: CDR1 SGHAT and CDR2 FQNNGV.

This sequence originates from a woman older than 75 with acute or convalescent COVID-19. The chain joins TRBV11-2 to TRBJ2-3, with D possibly TRBD2 on 6 matching bases. The sample taken for sequencing was peripheral blood. This CDR3 is CASSLPGLIDTQYF. The CDR3 region has the DNA TGTGCCAGCAGCCTCCCGGGACTTATAGATACGCAGTATTTT.